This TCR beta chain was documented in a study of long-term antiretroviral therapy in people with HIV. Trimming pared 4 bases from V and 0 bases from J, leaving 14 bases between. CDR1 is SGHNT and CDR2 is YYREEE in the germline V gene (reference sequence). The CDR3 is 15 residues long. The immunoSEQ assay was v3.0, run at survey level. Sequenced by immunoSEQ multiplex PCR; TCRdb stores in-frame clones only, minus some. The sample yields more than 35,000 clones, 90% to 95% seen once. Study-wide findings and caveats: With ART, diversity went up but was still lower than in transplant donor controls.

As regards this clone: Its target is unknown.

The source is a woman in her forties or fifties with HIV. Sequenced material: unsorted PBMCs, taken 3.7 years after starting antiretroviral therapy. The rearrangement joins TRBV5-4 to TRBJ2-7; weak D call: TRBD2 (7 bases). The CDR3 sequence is CASSEGGLSSYEQYF. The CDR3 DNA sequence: TGTGCCAGCAGCGAGGGGGGGTTAAGCTCCTACGAGCAGTACTTC.